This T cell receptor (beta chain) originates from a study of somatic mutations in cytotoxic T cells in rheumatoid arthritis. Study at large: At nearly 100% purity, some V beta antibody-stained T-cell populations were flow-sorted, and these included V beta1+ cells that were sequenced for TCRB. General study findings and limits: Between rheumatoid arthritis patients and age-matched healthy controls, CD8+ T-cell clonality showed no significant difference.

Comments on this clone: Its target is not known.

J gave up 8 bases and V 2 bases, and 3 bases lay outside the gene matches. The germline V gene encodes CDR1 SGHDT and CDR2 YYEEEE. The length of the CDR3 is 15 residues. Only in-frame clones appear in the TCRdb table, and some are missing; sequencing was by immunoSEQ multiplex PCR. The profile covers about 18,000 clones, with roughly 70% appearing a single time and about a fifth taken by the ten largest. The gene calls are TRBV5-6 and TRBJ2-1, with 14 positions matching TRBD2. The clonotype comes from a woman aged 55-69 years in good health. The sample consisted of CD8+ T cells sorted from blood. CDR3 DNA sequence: TGTGCCAGCAGCTTTGTGGGACTAGCGGGAGATGAGCAGTTCTTC. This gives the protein CASSFVGLAGDEQFF.